One and the same sample provided the 32 T cell receptor beta chains below, sequenced in a study of CD8 T cells in Susac syndrome (dated by TCRdb to between 2019 and 2020). Library creation used the immunoSEQ multiplex PCR assay. RNA was extracted using the RNeasy kit, and about 0.45 to 1 ug of the RNA was reverse transcribed with random hexamers. TCRdb passed the public sequencing reads through fastp at Q25 and MiXCR, retaining productive beta sequences. Every distinct CDR3 protein forms one entry, paired with its most common genes and DNA. The sample contains roughly 150,000 distinct CDR3 sequences, about 94% of them found a single time. Jointly, the top ten make up 0.2% to 0.25% of the sample. Sequenced: CD8+ T cells from PBMCs. The receptors originated from a human donor with multiple sclerosis.

This rearrangement joins TRBV10-3 to TRBJ2-6; D perhaps matches TRBD2 (7 bases). Germline V gene data show CDR1 as ENHRY and CDR2 as SYGVKD. V dropped 7 bases and J dropped 3 bases, with 19 bases sitting between them. The CDR3 consists of 17 residues. CDR3 nucleotide sequence: TGTGCCATCAAGGGCCCGGCGGGGGCAAGTGGGGCCAACGTCCTGACTTTC. Translating it yields CAIKGPAGASGANVLTF.

The rearrangement joins TRBV7-9 to TRBJ2-1; 7 bases align to TRBD1. Germline lookup yields CDR1 SEHNR and CDR2 FQNEAQ (reference sequence). V was pared by 6 bases and J by 0 bases, with 8 bases of the junction left unmatched. The CDR3 loop spans 16 amino acids. CDR3 residues: CASRPMTGPSYNEQFF. CDR3 bases: TGTGCCAGCAGGCCCATGACAGGGCCCTCCTACAATGAGCAGTTCTTC.

The chain combines TRBV30 with TRBJ1-2; D ambiguous. V lost 5 bases and J lost 5, with 15 bases in between. The length of the CDR3 is 13 residues. From germline, CDR1 is GTSNPN and CDR2 SVGIG (reference sequence). The CDR3 sequence: CAWVGEKPYGYTF. The CDR3 nucleotides read TGTGCCTGGGTTGGAGAAAAGCCTTATGGCTACACCTTC.

This chain links TRBV12-3 or TRBV12-4 with TRBJ1-5; 9 bases are shared with TRBD1. J was trimmed by 7 bases and V by 8 bases; bases with no gene match: 6. CDR3 length: 13 residues. The CDR3 is CASGTGTGQPQHF. The CDR3 DNA is TGTGCCAGCGGGACAGGGACAGGGCAGCCCCAGCATTTT.

J is TRBJ1-1 and V is TRBV29-1, with unresolved D. The V and J ends lost 4 bases and 8 bases respectively, with 11 bases between them. Germline lookup yields CDR1 SQVTM and CDR2 ANQGSEA. The CDR3 totals 11 residues. CDR3 in amino acids: CSVVWTAEAFF. The CDR3 nucleotides read TGCAGCGTTGTGTGGACCGCCGAAGCTTTCTTT.

The chain combines TRBV27 with TRBJ1-1; D not resolved. The germline gives CDR1 MNHEY, CDR2 SMNVEV (reference sequence). The CDR3 sequence is 13 residues long. Trimming took 2 bases from V and 8 from J, leaving 12 bases between them. The DNA for the CDR3 is TGTGCCAGCAGTTTAGTTTGGCGGGAAGAAGCTTTCTTT. Amino acids: CASSLVWREEAFF.

The chain joins TRBV7-9 to TRBJ1-5; D uncertain. The CDR3 has 15 residues. Per germline, CDR1 SEHNR and CDR2 FQNEAQ (reference sequence). The ends were cut back, 3 bases at V and 2 bases at J, with 11 bases in the middle. DNA of the CDR3: TGTGCCAGCAGCTTTTCGCGTCCCGGCAATCAGCCCCAGCATTTT. It encodes CASSFSRPGNQPQHF.

The chain uses TRBV30 and TRBJ1-2, with D maybe TRBD1 (6 bases). The V gene lost 2 bases and the J gene lost 3 bases, with 16 bases spanning the gap. The germline CDR1 and CDR2 sequences are GTSNPN and SVGIG (reference sequence). The CDR3 has 15 residues. The CDR3 sequence is CAWSLGQSSYYGYTF. Here the CDR3 DNA reads TGTGCCTGGAGTCTCGGACAGTCATCCTACTATGGCTACACCTTC.

This chain links TRBV9 with TRBJ2-5, with D tentatively TRBD1 or TRBD2 (5 bases each). The ends were cut back, 4 bases at V and 2 bases at J, with 15 bases in the middle. This CDR3 has 15 amino acids. CDR1 and CDR2 from the germline V gene are SGDLS and YYNGEE. CDR3 amino acids: CASSSGTDTQETQYF. CDR3 nucleotide sequence: TGTGCCAGCAGCTCGGGGACGGACACGCAAGAGACCCAGTACTTC. The full variable domain, with the rest looked up from reference TRBV9 and TRBJ2-5, is DSGVTQTPKHLITATGQRVTLRCSPRSGDLSVYWYQQSLDQGLQFLIQYYNGEERAKGNILERFSAQQFPDLHSELNLSSLELGDSALYFCASSSGTDTQETQYFGPGTRLLVL.

The V call is TRBV6-2 or TRBV6-3, the J call TRBJ2-5, with D perhaps matching TRBD1 or TRBD2 (6 bases each). CDR3 length: 14 residues. Germline V gene data show CDR1 as MNHEY and CDR2 as SVGEGT. V lost 2 bases and J lost 3, with 10 bases in between. CDR3 sequence reads: CASSYRGVKETQYF. The CDR3, as DNA: TGTGCCAGCAGTTACAGGGGGGTTAAAGAGACCCAGTACTTC.

The gene calls are TRBV15 and TRBJ2-4; D ambiguous. Germline values: CDR1 LNHNV, CDR2 YYDKDF (reference sequence). CDR3 length: 15 amino acids. The V and J ends lost 3 bases and 1 base respectively, with 10 bases between them. The CDR3 reads CATSSLELAKNIQYF. The CDR3 bases are TGTGCCACCAGCAGCCTGGAATTGGCCAAAAACATTCAGTACTTC.

This chain links TRBV20-1 with TRBJ1-1; D is unresolved. Trimming shortened V by 5 bases and J by 5 bases, and 30 bases separated the two germline ends. Germline assignment: CDR1 DFQATT and CDR2 SNEGSKA (reference sequence). The CDR3 sequence is 18 residues long. Here the CDR3 DNA reads TGCAGTGCTGACAAAAAACCGGGAACACACTGGAGAGGGACTGAAGCTTTCTTT. Protein product: CSADKKPGTHWRGTEAFF.

This rearrangement joins TRBV18 to TRBJ2-7; D is uncertain. The CDR3 sequence is 14 residues long. The V end lost 5 bases, the J end lost 0 bases, and 11 bases lay between the germline ends. Germline CDR1 KGHSH, CDR2 LQKENI. The CDR3, as DNA: TGTGCCAGCTCATCTAGGGATAACTCCTACGAGCAGTACTTC. Encoded protein: CASSSRDNSYEQYF.

The rearrangement uses TRBV1 and TRBJ2-1; TRBD2, the table's D call, was not compared with the DNA. TRBV1 is a pseudogene segment. The CDR3 spans 17 residues. CDR3 coding DNA: TGCACCAGCAGCCAAGGAGGACTAGGCGAACCTTTCGATGAGCAGTTCTTC. Its translation: CTSSQGGLGEPFDEQFF.

Here the CDR3 reads CASSQDEALPYEQYF. Written as DNA, the CDR3 is TGTGCCAGCAGCCAAGATGAAGCCCTTCCCTACGAGCAGTACTTC. The J gene is TRBJ2-7, the V gene TRBV14; no clear D gene. The V and J ends lost 0 bases and 2 bases respectively, with 11 bases between them. The CDR3 has 15 residues. From germline, CDR1 is SGHDN and CDR2 FVKESK.

This clonotype was seen a single time. V usage is TRBV2 and J usage is TRBJ2-5, with D perhaps matching TRBD1 or TRBD2 (5 bases each). The CDR3 runs to 16 residues. Germline V lookup: CDR1 SNHLY, CDR2 FYNNEI. Deletions cut 1 base from V and 5 bases from J, with 17 bases between. In DNA form, the CDR3 reads TGTGCCAGCAGTGAAGTGGATTGGGGGTCACGGGAGACCCAGTACTTC. This encodes CASSEVDWGSRETQYF.

This clonotype was observed once. This sequence joins TRBV28 and TRBJ2-7, with D perhaps matching TRBD1 or TRBD2 (5 bases each). The CDR3 spans 14 residues. From germline, CDR1 is MDHEN and CDR2 SYDVKM. Trimming removed 5 bases from V and 3 bases from J, with 14 bases in between. DNA of the CDR3: TGTGCCAGCAGTCCTCCGGGACGGGACTACGAGCAGTACTTC. Its protein product is CASSPPGRDYEQYF.

The DNA of the CDR3 is TGTGCCAGCAGCGCGACCGGGACCACACATTACAATGAGCAGTTCTTC. It yields the protein CASSATGTTHYNEQFF. The chain uses TRBV14 and TRBJ2-1; D may be TRBD1 or TRBD2 (5 bases each). The length of the CDR3 is 16 residues. V shed 5 bases and J shed 4 bases, with 18 bases lying between them. CDR1 and CDR2 from the germline V gene are SGHDN and FVKESK.

The chain carries TRBV12-3 or TRBV12-4 and TRBJ2-7, with D maybe TRBD1 (5 bases). The CDR3 spans 11 residues. Trimming removed 9 bases at V and 7 bases at J, with 13 bases between. In nucleotides, the CDR3 is TGTGCCAGTAGCCCAGGGTGGGAGCAGTACTTC. It yields the protein CASSPGWEQYF.

The V gene is TRBV9, the J gene TRBJ2-7, with 9 positions matching TRBD2. V lost 3 bases, J lost 3 bases, and 10 bases stayed unmatched. Germline lookup yields CDR1 SGDLS and CDR2 YYNGEE. The CDR3 runs to 16 residues. As DNA, the CDR3 is TGTGCCAGCAGCGCCTCCCGGGTTAGCGGGGGCTACGAGCAGTACTTC. It codes for CASSASRVSGGYEQYF.

The chain links TRBV27 to TRBJ2-4; 7 nucleotides agree with TRBD2. Per germline, CDR1 MNHEY and CDR2 SMNVEV (reference sequence). This CDR3 spans 13 amino acids. After removal of 3 bases from V and 9 bases from J, the junction contained 5 bases not matched to a gene. CDR3 DNA sequence: TGTGCCAGCAGTTTCCCCGGACTAGGCATTCAGTACTTC. Residues: CASSFPGLGIQYF.

This clonotype was seen a single time. This chain connects TRBV5-1 to TRBJ2-7, with TRBD1 matching over 8 bases. The germline CDR1 and CDR2 sequences are SGHRS and YFSETQ. The CDR3 runs to 12 residues. The J segment lost 5 bases and the V segment lost 7 bases, leaving 5 bases of the junction unmatched. CDR3 loop: CASYSTGDEQYF. The CDR3 bases are TGCGCCAGCTACTCGACAGGGGACGAGCAGTACTTC.

The chain is built from TRBV14 and TRBJ2-6; D ambiguous. This CDR3 has 15 amino acids. Trimming cost V 2 bases and J 0 bases, with 5 bases left between them. From germline, CDR1 is SGHDN and CDR2 FVKESK. The CDR3 coding sequence is TGTGCCAGCAGCCAACTTAACTCTGGGGCCAACGTCCTGACTTTC. It is translated as CASSQLNSGANVLTF. The entire variable domain, with the rest obtained from reference TRBV14 and TRBJ2-6, is as follows: EAGVTQFPSHSVIEKGQTVTLRCDPISGHDNLYWYRRVMGKEIKFLLHFVKESKQDESGMPNNRFLAERTGGTYSTLKVQPAELEDSGVYFCASSQLNSGANVLTFGAGSRLTVL.

This chain connects TRBV5-6 to TRBJ2-7; D gene unclear. Trimming stripped 1 base from V and 4 bases from J, with 18 bases between. The CDR3 covers 16 residues. In germline, CDR1 is SGHDT, CDR2 YYEEEE. CDR3 sequence: CASSLKVGSRPYEQYF. The CDR3 coding sequence is TGTGCCAGCAGCTTGAAAGTGGGGTCTAGACCTTACGAGCAGTACTTC.

The rearrangement links TRBV12-3 or TRBV12-4 to TRBJ2-1; 7 bases agree with TRBD2. This CDR3 has 15 amino acids. Trimming at V came to 5 bases and at J to 0 bases, leaving 4 bases not matched to a gene. The CDR3 region is CASSIGGNSYNEQFF. As DNA, the CDR3 is TGTGCCAGCAGTATCGGGGGGAACTCCTACAATGAGCAGTTCTTC.

The rearrangement uses TRBV9 and TRBJ2-7, with D unclear. From germline, CDR1 is SGDLS and CDR2 YYNGEE. The CDR3 totals 14 residues. Trimming cost V 4 bases and J 4 bases, with 15 bases left between them. The CDR3 region has the DNA TGTGCCAGCAGCCCGGAGCCGGGCAGGTACGAGCAGTACTTC. It codes for CASSPEPGRYEQYF.

The rearrangement links TRBV13 to TRBJ2-3, with 8 bases lining up with TRBD2. The CDR3 has 15 residues. Germline V gene sequence: CDR1 PRHDT, CDR2 FYEKMQ (reference sequence). V lost 4 bases, J lost 6 bases, and 9 bases stayed unmatched. The chain's CDR3 is CASSSAGEVKDTQYF. For the CDR3, the DNA is TGTGCCAGCAGCTCAGCGGGGGAAGTTAAGGATACGCAGTATTTT. Full variable domain (missing parts from reference TRBV13 and TRBJ2-3): AAGVIQSPRHLIKEKRETATLKCYPIPRHDTVYWYQQGPGQDPQFLISFYEKMQSDKGSIPDRFSAQQFSDYHSELNMSSLELGDSALYFCASSSAGEVKDTQYFGPGTRLTVL.

This sequence joins TRBV13 and TRBJ2-7; D is possibly TRBD2 (5 bases). The germline gives CDR1 PRHDT, CDR2 FYEKMQ (reference sequence). This CDR3 spans 11 amino acids. Trimming took 3 bases from V and 5 from J, leaving 5 bases between them. The CDR3 region has the DNA TGTGCCAGCAGCTTGAGGGACGAGCAGTACTTC. This codes for CASSLRDEQYF.

This clonotype was picked up one time. CDR3 in amino acids: CASSLSPGGPYEQYF. CDR3 sequence (DNA): TGCGCCAGCAGCTTGTCGCCAGGGGGCCCCTACGAGCAGTACTTC. The V call is TRBV5-1, the J call TRBJ2-7; 8 nucleotides match TRBD1. After removal of 1 base from V and 2 bases from J, the junction contained 5 bases not matched to a gene. Germline V gene data show CDR1 as SGHRS and CDR2 as YFSETQ. The CDR3 extends over 15 amino acids.

This clonotype was observed a single time. V gene TRBV15 combines with J gene TRBJ1-1; TRBD1 might be the D (6 bases). Germline assignment: CDR1 LNHNV and CDR2 YYDKDF (reference sequence). V shed 5 bases and J shed 1 base, with 17 bases lying between them. The CDR3 extends over 16 amino acids. DNA of the CDR3: TGTGCCACCAGCGGGCCAGGGGCTGTGGCGAACACTGAAGCTTTCTTT. Protein: CATSGPGAVANTEAFF. The whole variable domain, filled in from reference TRBV15 and TRBJ1-1, reads DAMVIQNPRYQVTQFGKPVTLSCSQTLNHNVMYWYQQKSSQAPKLLFHYYDKDFNNEADTPDNFQSRRPNTSFCFLDIRSPGLGDTAMYLCATSGPGAVANTEAFFGQGTRLTVV.

The gene calls are TRBV7-9 and TRBJ2-5; no reliable D call. The germline CDR1 and CDR2 sequences are SEHNR and FQNEAQ (reference sequence). Trimming removed 0 bases at V and 6 bases at J, with 8 bases between. The CDR3 extends over 13 amino acids. CDR3 in DNA: TGTGCCAGCAGCTTAGCGCTAGAGAAGACCCAGTACTTC. This translates into CASSLALEKTQYF.

The chain links TRBV7-9 to TRBJ1-2, with D possibly matching TRBD1 (6 bases). This CDR3 is built from 16 residues. V was shortened by 4 bases and J by 4 bases, with 19 bases between the two germline ends. Germline CDR1 is SEHNR and CDR2 is FQNEAQ (reference sequence). CDR3 bases: TGTGCCAGCAGCTCGCTGGACAGCGAAGGTCCCTATGGCTACACCTTC. Translating it yields CASSSLDSEGPYGYTF.